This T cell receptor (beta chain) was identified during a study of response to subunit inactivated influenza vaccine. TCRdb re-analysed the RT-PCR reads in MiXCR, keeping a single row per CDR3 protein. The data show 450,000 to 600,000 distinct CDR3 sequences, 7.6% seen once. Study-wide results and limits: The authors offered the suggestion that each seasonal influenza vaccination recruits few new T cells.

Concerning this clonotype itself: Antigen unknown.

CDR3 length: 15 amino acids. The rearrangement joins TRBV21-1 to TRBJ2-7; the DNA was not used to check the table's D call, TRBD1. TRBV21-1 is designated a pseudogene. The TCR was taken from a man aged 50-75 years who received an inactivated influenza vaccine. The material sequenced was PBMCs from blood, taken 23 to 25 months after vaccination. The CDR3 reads CASSKGDRGLYEQYF. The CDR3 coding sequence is TGTGCCAGCAGCAAAGGTGACAGGGGGCTGTACGAGCAGTACTTC.